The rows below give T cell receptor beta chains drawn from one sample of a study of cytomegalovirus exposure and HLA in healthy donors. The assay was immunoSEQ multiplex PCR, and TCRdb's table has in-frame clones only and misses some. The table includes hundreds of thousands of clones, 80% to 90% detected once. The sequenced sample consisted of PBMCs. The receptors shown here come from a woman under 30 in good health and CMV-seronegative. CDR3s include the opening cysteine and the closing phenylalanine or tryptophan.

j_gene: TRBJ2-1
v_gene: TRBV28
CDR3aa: CASGGGKVGDYNEQFF

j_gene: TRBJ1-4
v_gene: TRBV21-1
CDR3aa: CASSKAAQGSEKLFF

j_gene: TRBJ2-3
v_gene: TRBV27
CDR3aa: CASSTSAGTRFRTQYF

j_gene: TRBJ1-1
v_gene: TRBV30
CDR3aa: CAWRPGITEAFF

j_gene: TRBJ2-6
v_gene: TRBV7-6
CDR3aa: CASSPTSGTPTGANVLTF

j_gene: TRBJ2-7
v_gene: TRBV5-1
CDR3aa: CASSADRGNSYEQYF

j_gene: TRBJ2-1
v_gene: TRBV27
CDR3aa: CASSSRTKNPYNEQFF

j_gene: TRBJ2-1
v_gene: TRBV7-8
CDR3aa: CASSKAQGSYNEQFF

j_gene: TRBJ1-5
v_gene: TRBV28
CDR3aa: CASSLEIRSGYSQPQHF

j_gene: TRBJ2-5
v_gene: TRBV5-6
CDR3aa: CASSSRTSGRTRETQYF

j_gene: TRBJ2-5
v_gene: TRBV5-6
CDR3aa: CASSAGTEETQYF

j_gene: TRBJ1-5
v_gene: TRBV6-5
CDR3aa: CVAARGQDQPQHF

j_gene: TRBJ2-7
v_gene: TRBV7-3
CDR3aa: CASSQAGGGGSYEQYF

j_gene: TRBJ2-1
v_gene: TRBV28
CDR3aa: CASSPTSGGPSREQFF

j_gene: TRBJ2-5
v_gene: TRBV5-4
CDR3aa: CASSLSRDRETQYF

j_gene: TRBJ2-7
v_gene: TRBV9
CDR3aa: CASSSHPRDKPRDEQYF

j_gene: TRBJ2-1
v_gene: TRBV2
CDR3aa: CASSDSYSGDSYNEQFF

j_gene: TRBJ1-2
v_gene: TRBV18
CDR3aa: CASSQGANYGYTF

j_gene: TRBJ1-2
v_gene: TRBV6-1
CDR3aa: CASSEAFQAAYGYTF

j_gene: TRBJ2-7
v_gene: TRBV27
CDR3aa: CASSPGQGYYEQYF

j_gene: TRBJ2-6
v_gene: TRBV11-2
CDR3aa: CASSYLSGANVLTF

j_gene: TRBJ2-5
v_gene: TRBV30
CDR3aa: CAWSRSGGTETQYF

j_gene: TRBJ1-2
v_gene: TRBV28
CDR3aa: CASSPQRTNYGYTF

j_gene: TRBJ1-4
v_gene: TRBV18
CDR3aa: CASSNGQNEKLFF

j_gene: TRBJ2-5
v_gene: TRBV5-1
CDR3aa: CASSSVPEETQYF

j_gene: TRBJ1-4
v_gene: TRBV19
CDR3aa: CASKDRGSANEKLFF

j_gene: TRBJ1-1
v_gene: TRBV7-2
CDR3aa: CASSWEVSVEAFF

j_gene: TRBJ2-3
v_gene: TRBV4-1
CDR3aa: CASSHEATGGGGDTQYF

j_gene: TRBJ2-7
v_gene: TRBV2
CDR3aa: CASSRTGKSYEQYF

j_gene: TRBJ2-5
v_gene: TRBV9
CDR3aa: CASSATSSGRRETQYF

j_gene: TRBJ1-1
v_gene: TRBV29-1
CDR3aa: CSVLRGTEAFF